Here is one T cell receptor (beta chain) with its context. The antigen is undetermined. The source of the sample is a study of shared clonotypes between healthy human individuals. Study results and caveats: Several donors showed sharing of approximately 5% of naive CD4 clonotypes. Few donors restricted represented genetic and exposure-history diversity.

The germline gives CDR1 SEHNR, CDR2 FQNEAQ (reference sequence). There are 13 residues in the CDR3. V gave up 8 bases and J gave up 0 bases, with 8 bases separating them. Some clones are missing from TCRdb's copy, which holds only in-frame ones; the method was immunoSEQ multiplex PCR. The profile shows roughly 2 million clones, approximately 96% of them singletons. This receptor was taken from a man aged 18 to 29 in good health. The sequenced sample consisted of naive CD4+ T cells sorted from blood. As for subset: CD45RA+ positively selected. The chain has TRBV7-9 and TRBJ1-3, with D unclear. This CDR3 is CASCPSSGNTIYF. CDR3 nucleotides: TGTGCCAGCTGCCCGAGCTCTGGAAACACCATATATTTT.